The next 15 T cell receptor beta chains were all read from a single sample in a study of cytotoxic CD8 clonotypes in ibrutinib-treated CLL. The table came from immunoSEQ multiplex PCR; TCRdb's copy has only in-frame clones and leaves some out. This repertoire shows 130,000 to 150,000 clones, around 90% found once; its top ten account for roughly a tenth. This sample comprised PBMCs, obtained after 12 months of ibrutinib treatment. The receptors here all came from a human donor with chronic lymphocytic leukemia.

This rearrangement joins TRBV9 to TRBJ2-7, with D possibly matching TRBD2 (5 bases). CDR1 SGDLS and CDR2 YYNGEE come from the germline V gene. The germline V and J ends were trimmed by 0 bases and 6 bases, with 13 bases remaining between them. The CDR3 has 14 amino acids. The CDR3 here is CASSVGGEGIEQYF. CDR3 DNA: TGTGCCAGCAGCGTAGGGGGAGAGGGCATCGAGCAGTACTTC.

The genes are TRBV7-6 and TRBJ2-6; D remains unclear. This CDR3 is 16 amino acids long. V was pared by 1 base and J by 0 bases, with 7 bases between. The germline CDR1 and CDR2 sequences are SGHVS and FNYEAQ. The CDR3 DNA reads as TGTGCCAGCAGCTTAGAAAGGTTCTCTGGGGCCAACGTCCTGACTTTC. Its protein is CASSLERFSGANVLTF.

This chain uses TRBV30 with TRBJ2-7; D may be TRBD1 (5 bases). V was shortened by 6 bases and J by 6 bases, with 18 bases between the two germline ends. The CDR3 contains 13 residues. The germline gives CDR1 GTSNPN, CDR2 SVGIG (reference sequence). The CDR3 DNA reads TGTGCCTGTTCGGTGCAGGGTTCTAGCGAGCAGTACTTC. Protein product: CACSVQGSSEQYF.

This clone was seen only once. J is TRBJ2-7 and V is TRBV28, with 7 bases matching TRBD1. V lost 8 bases to trimming and J lost 4 bases; unmatched junction nucleotides: 5. Germline V gene lookup returns CDR1 MDHEN and CDR2 SYDVKM. The CDR3 length is 12 residues. Here the CDR3 reads CASWDSRYEQYF. The CDR3 region has the DNA TGTGCCAGCTGGGACAGTCGGTACGAGCAGTACTTC.

The chain uses TRBV18 and TRBJ2-1; TRBD2 matches at 9 bases. CDR1 and CDR2 from the germline V gene are KGHSH and LQKENI. Trimming cost V 0 bases and J 6 bases; bases outside gene matches: 6. This CDR3 contains 16 residues. This CDR3 is CASSPPASGTSNEQFF. Written as DNA, the CDR3 is TGTGCCAGCTCACCACCTGCTAGCGGGACTTCCAATGAGCAGTTCTTC. Variable domain in full (rest from reference TRBV18 and TRBJ2-1): NAGVMQNPRHLVRRRGQEARLRCSPMKGHSHVYWYRQLPEEGLKFMVYLQKENIIDESGMPKERFSAEFPKEGPSILRIQQVVRGDSAAYFCASSPPASGTSNEQFFGPGTRLTVL.

This chain links TRBV10-3 with TRBJ2-3; 7 nucleotides line up with TRBD1. The CDR3 extends over 14 amino acids. Unmatched junction bases numbered 4, after V lost 4 bases and J lost 3 bases. CDR1 and CDR2 (germline): ENHRY, SYGVKD. The CDR3 coding sequence is TGTGCCATCAGTGGACAGGGCCAGACAGATACGCAGTATTTT. This encodes CAISGQGQTDTQYF.

This chain links TRBV7-3 with TRBJ2-3, with a tentative D call TRBD2 (7 bases). The CDR3 has 16 residues. Per the germline V gene, CDR1 is SGHTA and CDR2 is FQGTGA. Trimming pared 5 bases from V and 5 bases from J, leaving 20 bases between. The DNA of the CDR3 is TGTGCCAGCAGCCGTTCGGGGGCTAGCGGTGGAGATACGCAGTATTTT. This encodes CASSRSGASGGDTQYF.

The chain's CDR3 is CASSFRRRNEQFF. The DNA of the CDR3 is TGTGCCAGCAGCTTCCGGCGGAGGAATGAGCAGTTCTTC. This chain links TRBV11-2 with TRBJ2-1, with TRBD2 as a possible D gene (5 bases). Germline CDR1 SGHAT, CDR2 FQNNGV. The length of the CDR3 is 13 residues. V was pared by 3 bases and J by 7 bases, with 10 bases between.

This chain joins TRBV7-2 and TRBJ2-2, with D tentatively TRBD1 (5 bases). The CDR3 has 14 residues. Trimming left V 4 bases short and J 7 bases short, with 13 bases between. The germline V gene has CDR1 SGHTA and CDR2 FQGNSA. DNA of the CDR3: TGTGCCAGCAGCTCAGGGCCAACCGGCGGGGAGCTGTTTTTT. It encodes CASSSGPTGGELFF.

The V and J genes are TRBV5-1 and TRBJ2-5, with no clear D. With 3 bases removed from V and 5 bases from J, the gap between germline ends came to 5 bases. CDR1 and CDR2 (germline): SGHRS, YFSETQ. The CDR3 sequence is 11 residues long. CDR3 protein: CASSSSETQYF. CDR3 nucleotides: TGCGCCAGCAGCTCATCGGAGACCCAGTACTTC.

As to this clone: This specimen includes other DNA sequences encoding the same CDR3. The rearrangement links TRBV2 to TRBJ2-1, with no clear D. The CDR3 consists of 10 residues. Germline V gives CDR1 SNHLY, CDR2 FYNNEI. V was trimmed by 9 bases and J by 7 bases, leaving 7 bases between them. CDR3 in amino acids: CASTGNEQFF. The CDR3 coding sequence is TGTGCCAGTACTGGGAATGAGCAGTTCTTC.

The J gene is TRBJ2-5, the V gene TRBV19; D call uncertain. CDR3 length equals 13 residues. V was shortened by 5 bases and J by 7 bases, with 14 bases between the two germline ends. CDR1 and CDR2 (germline): LNHDA, SQIVND (reference sequence). DNA for the CDR3: TGTGCCAGTAGTCCCCCGAAGAGTCGGACCCAGTACTTC. Amino acid sequence: CASSPPKSRTQYF. Full variable domain (remainder filled in from reference TRBV19 and TRBJ2-5): DGGITQSPKYLFRKEGQNVTLSCEQNLNHDAMYWYRQDPGQGLRLIYYSQIVNDFQKGDIAEGYSVSREKKESFPLTVTSAQKNPTAFYLCASSPPKSRTQYFGPGTRLLVL.

The genes are TRBV7-8 and TRBJ1-1, with D possibly being TRBD1 (6 bases). V dropped 2 bases and J dropped 4 bases, with 11 bases sitting between them. This CDR3 is 14 amino acids long. CDR1 and CDR2 (germline): SGHVS, FQNEAQ. This CDR3 is CASSLSTGSTEAFF. The CDR3 DNA follows: TGTGCCAGCAGCTTAAGTACAGGGAGCACTGAAGCTTTCTTT.

This clone was observed a single time. Other DNA sequences in this sample translate to the same CDR3. The chain carries TRBV6-5 and TRBJ2-7, with 10 bases fitting TRBD1. CDR1 is MNHEY, CDR2 SVGAGI, per germline. The V and J ends lost 4 bases and 4 bases, in that order; junction bases with no gene match: 10. The CDR3 sequence is 16 residues long. The CDR3 is CASSSLPGTGDYEQYF. CDR3 DNA sequence: TGTGCCAGCAGTTCCCTCCCCGGGACAGGGGATTACGAGCAGTACTTC.

The CDR3 reads CASSQELGIIKLFF. The CDR3 DNA reads TGCGCCAGCAGCCAAGAATTGGGGATTATTAAGCTGTTTTTT. The chain combines TRBV4-1 with TRBJ1-4; D is unresolved. CDR3 length: 14 amino acids. CDR1 is MGHRA, CDR2 YSYEKL, per germline. Between the trimmed V and J ends, which lost 0 bases and 14 bases, there was a span of 16 bases.